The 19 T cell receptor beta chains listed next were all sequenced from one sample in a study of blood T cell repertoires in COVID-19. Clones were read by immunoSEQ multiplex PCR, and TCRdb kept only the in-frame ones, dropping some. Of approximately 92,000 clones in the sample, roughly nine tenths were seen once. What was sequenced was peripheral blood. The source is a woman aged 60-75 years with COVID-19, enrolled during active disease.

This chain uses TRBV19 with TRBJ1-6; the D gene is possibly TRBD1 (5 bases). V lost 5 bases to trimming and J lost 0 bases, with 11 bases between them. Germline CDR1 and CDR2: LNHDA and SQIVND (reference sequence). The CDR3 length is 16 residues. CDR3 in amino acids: CASSARESSYNSPLHF. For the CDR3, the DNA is TGTGCCAGTAGTGCCAGGGAAAGCTCCTATAATTCACCCCTCCACTTT.

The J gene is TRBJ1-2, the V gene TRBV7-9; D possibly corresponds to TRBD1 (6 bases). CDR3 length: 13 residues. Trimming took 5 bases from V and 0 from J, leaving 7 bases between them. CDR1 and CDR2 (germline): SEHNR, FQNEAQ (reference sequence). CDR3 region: CASSHRANYGYTF. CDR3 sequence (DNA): TGTGCCAGCAGCCACAGGGCTAACTATGGCTACACCTTC.

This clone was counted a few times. In nucleotides, the CDR3 is TGTGCCAGTAGTCCGTCACAGGGGCCCGTGAACACTGAAGCTTTCTTT. Residues: CASSPSQGPVNTEAFF. The chain joins TRBV19 to TRBJ1-1, with 7 bases matching TRBD1. From germline, CDR1 is LNHDA and CDR2 SQIVND (reference sequence). V trimming: 5 bases; J trimming: 0 bases; junction bases outside the gene matches: 9. The CDR3 covers 16 residues.

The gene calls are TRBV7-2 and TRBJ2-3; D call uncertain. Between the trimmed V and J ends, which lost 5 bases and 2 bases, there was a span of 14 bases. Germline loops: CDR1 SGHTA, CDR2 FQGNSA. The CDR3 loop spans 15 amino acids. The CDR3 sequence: CASSPTNLYTDTQYF. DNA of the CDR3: TGTGCCAGCAGCCCAACCAATCTCTACACAGATACGCAGTATTTT.

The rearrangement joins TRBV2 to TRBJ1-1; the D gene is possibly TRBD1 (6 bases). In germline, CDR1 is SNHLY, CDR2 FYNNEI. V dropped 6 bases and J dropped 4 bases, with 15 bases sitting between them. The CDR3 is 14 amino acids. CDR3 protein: CASRVRRGGTEAFF. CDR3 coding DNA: TGTGCCAGCAGGGTAAGGCGAGGGGGCACTGAAGCTTTCTTT.

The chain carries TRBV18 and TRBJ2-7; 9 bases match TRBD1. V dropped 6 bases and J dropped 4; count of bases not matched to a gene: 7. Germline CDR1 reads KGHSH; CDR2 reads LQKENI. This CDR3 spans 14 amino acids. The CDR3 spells CASSPGQGVYEQYF. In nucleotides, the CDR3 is TGTGCCAGCTCTCCGGGACAGGGTGTATACGAGCAGTACTTC.

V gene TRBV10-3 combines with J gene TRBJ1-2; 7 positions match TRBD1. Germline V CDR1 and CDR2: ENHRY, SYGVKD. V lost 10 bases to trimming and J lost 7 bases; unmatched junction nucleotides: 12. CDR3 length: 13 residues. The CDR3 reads CATGSRQGGGYTF. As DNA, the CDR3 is TGTGCCACCGGATCAAGACAGGGTGGTGGCTACACCTTC.

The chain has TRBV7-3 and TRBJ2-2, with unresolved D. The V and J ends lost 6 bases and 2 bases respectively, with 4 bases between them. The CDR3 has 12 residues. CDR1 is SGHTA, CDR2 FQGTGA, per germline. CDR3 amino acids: CASRTNTGELFF. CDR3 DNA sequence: TGTGCCAGCAGGACTAACACCGGGGAGCTGTTTTTT.

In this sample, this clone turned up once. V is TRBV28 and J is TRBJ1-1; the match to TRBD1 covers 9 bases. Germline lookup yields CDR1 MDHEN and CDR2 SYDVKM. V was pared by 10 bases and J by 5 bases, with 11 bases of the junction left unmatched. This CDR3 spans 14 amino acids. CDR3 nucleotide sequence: TGTGCCACTGCCGCCGGGACAGGGAAAACTGAAGCTTTCTTT. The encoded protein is CATAAGTGKTEAFF.

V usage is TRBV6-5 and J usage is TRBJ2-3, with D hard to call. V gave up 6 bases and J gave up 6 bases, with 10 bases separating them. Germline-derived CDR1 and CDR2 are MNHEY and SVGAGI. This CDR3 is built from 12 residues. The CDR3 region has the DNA TGTGCCAGCAGGGCACCCCCGGATACGCAGTATTTT. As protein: CASRAPPDTQYF.

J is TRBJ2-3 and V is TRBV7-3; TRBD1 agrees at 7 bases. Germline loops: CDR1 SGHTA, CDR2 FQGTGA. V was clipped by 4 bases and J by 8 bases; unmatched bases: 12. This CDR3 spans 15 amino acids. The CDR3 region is CASSSQGEVSGTQYF. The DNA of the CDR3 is TGTGCCAGCAGCTCCCAGGGGGAAGTCTCGGGTACGCAGTATTTT.

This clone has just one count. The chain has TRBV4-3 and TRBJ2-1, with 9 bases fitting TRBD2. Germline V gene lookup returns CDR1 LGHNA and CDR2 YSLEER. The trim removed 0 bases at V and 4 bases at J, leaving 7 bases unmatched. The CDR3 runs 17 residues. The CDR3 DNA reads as TGCGCCAGCAGCCAAGATCTTCCTAGCGGGGTGTACAATGAGCAGTTCTTC. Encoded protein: CASSQDLPSGVYNEQFF.

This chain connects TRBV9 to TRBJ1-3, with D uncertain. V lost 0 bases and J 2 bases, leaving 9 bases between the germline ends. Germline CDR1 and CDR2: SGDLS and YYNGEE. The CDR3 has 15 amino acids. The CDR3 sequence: CASSVALAPGNTIYF. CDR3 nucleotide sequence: TGTGCCAGCAGCGTAGCCCTTGCGCCTGGAAACACCATATATTTT.

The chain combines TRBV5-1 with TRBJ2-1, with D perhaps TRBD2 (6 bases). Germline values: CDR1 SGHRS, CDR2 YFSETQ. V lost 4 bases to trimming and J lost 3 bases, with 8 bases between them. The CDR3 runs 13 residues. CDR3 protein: CASSRDFYNEQFF. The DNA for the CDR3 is TGCGCCAGCAGCCGGGACTTCTACAATGAGCAGTTCTTC. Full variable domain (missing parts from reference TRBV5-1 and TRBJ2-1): KAGVTQTPRYLIKTRGQQVTLSCSPISGHRSVSWYQQTPGQGLQFLFEYFSETQRNKGNFPGRFSGRQFSNSRSEMNVSTLELGDSALYLCASSRDFYNEQFFGPGTRLTVL.

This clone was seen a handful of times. The CDR3 reads CASTFTGTGNGGYTF. CDR3 nucleotide sequence: TGTGCCAGCACTTTTACCGGGACAGGGAATGGAGGCTACACCTTC. The gene calls are TRBV3-1 (or the pseudogene TRBV3-2) and TRBJ1-2; TRBD1 matches at 9 bases. There are 15 residues in the CDR3. Per germline, CDR1 LGHDT and CDR2 YNNKEL (reference sequence). The V gene end was trimmed by 7 bases and the J gene end by 8 bases; junction bases not matched to a gene: 14.

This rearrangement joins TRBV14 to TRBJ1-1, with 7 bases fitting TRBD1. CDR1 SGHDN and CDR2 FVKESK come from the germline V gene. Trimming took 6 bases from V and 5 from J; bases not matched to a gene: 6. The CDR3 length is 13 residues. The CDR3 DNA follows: TGTGCCAGCAGTGTACAGGGGTGGACTGAAGCTTTCTTT. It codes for CASSVQGWTEAFF.

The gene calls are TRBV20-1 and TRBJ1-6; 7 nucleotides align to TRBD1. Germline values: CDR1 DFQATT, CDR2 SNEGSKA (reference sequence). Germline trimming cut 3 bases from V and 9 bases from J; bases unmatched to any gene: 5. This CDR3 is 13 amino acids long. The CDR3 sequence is CSASEQGFSPLHF. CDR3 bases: TGCAGTGCTAGTGAACAGGGGTTTTCACCCCTCCACTTT.

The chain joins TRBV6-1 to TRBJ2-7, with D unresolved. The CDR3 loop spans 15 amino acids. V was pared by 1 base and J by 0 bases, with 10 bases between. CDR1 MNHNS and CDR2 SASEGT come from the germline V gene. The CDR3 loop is CASSEVGRSSYEQYF. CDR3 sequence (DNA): TGTGCCAGCAGTGAAGTCGGTAGAAGCTCCTACGAGCAGTACTTC.

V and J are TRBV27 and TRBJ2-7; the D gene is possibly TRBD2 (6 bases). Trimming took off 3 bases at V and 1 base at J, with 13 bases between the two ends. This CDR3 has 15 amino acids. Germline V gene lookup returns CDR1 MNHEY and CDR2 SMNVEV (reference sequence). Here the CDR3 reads CASSLRGQYSYEQYF. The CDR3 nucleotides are TGTGCCAGCAGTTTGCGGGGTCAATATTCCTACGAGCAGTACTTC.